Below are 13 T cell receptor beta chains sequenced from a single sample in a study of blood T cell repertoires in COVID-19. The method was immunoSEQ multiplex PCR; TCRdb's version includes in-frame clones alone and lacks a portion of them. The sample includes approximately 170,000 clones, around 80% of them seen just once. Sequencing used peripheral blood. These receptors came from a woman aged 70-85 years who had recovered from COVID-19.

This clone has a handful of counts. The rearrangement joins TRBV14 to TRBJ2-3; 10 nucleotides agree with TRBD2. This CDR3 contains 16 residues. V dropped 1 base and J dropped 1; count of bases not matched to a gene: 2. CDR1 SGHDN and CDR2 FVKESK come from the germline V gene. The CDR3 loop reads CASSQAGTSGTDTQYF. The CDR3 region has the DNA TGTGCCAGCAGCCAAGCCGGGACTAGCGGCACAGATACGCAGTATTTT. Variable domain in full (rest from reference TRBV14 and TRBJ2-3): EAGVTQFPSHSVIEKGQTVTLRCDPISGHDNLYWYRRVMGKEIKFLLHFVKESKQDESGMPNNRFLAERTGGTYSTLKVQPAELEDSGVYFCASSQAGTSGTDTQYFGPGTRLTVL.

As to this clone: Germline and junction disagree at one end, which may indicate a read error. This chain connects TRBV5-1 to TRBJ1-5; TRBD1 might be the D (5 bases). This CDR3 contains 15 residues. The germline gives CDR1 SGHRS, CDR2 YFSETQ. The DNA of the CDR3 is TGCGCCCGCAGCTTGGGGGGGGGAGATGGTCAGCCCCAGCATTTT. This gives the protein CARSLGGGDGQPQHF.

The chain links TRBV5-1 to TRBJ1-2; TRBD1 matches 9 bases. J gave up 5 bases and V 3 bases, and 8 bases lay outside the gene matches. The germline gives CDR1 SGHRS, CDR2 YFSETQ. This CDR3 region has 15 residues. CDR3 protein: CASSSSQGAMYGYTF. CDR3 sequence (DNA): TGCGCCAGCAGCTCGTCACAGGGGGCCATGTATGGCTACACCTTC.

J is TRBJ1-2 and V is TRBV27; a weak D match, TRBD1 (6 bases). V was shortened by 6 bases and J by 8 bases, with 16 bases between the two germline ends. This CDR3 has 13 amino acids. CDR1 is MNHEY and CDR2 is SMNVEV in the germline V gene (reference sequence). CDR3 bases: TGTGCCAGCAGACTGACAGGCAAGGCGGGCTACACCTTC. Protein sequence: CASRLTGKAGYTF.

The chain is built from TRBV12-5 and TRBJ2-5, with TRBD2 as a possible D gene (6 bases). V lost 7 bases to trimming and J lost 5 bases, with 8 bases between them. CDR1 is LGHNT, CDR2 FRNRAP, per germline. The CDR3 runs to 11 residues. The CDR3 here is CASARGETQYF. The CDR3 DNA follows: TGTGCTAGTGCCCGGGGGGAGACCCAGTACTTC.

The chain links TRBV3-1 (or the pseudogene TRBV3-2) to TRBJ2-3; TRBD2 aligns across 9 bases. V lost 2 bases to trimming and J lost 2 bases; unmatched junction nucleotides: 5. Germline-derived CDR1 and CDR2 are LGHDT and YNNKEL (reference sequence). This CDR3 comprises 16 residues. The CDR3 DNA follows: TGTGCCAGCAGCCAACCCCTAGCGGGGCCCACAGATACGCAGTATTTT. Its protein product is CASSQPLAGPTDTQYF.

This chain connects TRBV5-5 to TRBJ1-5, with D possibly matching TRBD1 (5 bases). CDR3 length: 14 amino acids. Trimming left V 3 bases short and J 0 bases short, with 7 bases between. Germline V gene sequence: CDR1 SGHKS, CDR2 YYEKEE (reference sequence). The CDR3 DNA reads TGTGCCAGCAGCTGGGGCAATAGCAATCAGCCCCAGCATTTT. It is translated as CASSWGNSNQPQHF.

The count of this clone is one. This chain's CDR3 is CASSVGHRGEKLFF. In DNA form, the CDR3 reads TGTGCCAGCAGCGTAGGCCATCGGGGGGAAAAACTGTTTTTT. This rearrangement joins TRBV9 to TRBJ1-4, with D possibly matching TRBD1 (5 bases). With 0 bases removed from V and 8 bases from J, the gap between germline ends came to 11 bases. CDR3 length: 14 residues. Germline V gives CDR1 SGDLS, CDR2 YYNGEE.

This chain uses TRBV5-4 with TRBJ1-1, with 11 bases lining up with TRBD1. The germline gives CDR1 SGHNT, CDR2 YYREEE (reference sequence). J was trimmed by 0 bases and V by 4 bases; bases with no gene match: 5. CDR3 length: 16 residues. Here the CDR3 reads CASSLRDRGMNTEAFF. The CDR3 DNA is TGTGCCAGCAGCCTAAGGGACAGGGGGATGAACACTGAAGCTTTCTTT.

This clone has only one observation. CDR3 sequence (DNA): TGCGCCAGCAGCTTGGGGGAGGCGGGAGCGGGGGAGCAGTACTTC. Translated, it gives CASSLGEAGAGEQYF. The chain joins TRBV5-1 to TRBJ2-7; 7 positions agree with TRBD2. Looked up from germline, CDR1 is SGHRS and CDR2 is YFSETQ. CDR3 length: 15 residues. V gave up 0 bases and J gave up 7 bases; unmatched junction bases: 10. Looking up the rest from reference TRBV5-1 and TRBJ2-7 gives the full variable domain: KAGVTQTPRYLIKTRGQQVTLSCSPISGHRSVSWYQQTPGQGLQFLFEYFSETQRNKGNFPGRFSGRQFSNSRSEMNVSTLELGDSALYLCASSLGEAGAGEQYFGPGTRLTVT.

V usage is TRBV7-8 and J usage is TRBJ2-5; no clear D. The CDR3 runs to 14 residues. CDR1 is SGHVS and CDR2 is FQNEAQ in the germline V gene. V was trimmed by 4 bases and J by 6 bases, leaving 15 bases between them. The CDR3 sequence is CASSSHELKQTQYF. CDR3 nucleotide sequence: TGTGCCAGCAGCTCCCACGAATTGAAGCAGACCCAGTACTTC.

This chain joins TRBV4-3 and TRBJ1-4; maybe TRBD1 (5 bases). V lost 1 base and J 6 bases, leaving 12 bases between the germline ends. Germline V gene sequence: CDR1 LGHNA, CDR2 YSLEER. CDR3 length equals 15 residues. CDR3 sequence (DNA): TGCGCCAGCAGCCAAGGGGCCGGGGGGGATGAAAAACTGTTTTTT. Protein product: CASSQGAGGDEKLFF.

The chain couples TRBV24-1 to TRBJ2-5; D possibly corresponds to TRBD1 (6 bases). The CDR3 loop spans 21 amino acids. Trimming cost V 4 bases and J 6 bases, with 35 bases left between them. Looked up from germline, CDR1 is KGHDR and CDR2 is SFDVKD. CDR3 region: CATSDLTGQNAPGRVQKTQYF. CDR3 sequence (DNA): TGTGCCACCAGTGACCTGACCGGACAGAACGCCCCAGGTAGGGTTCAAAAGACCCAGTACTTC.